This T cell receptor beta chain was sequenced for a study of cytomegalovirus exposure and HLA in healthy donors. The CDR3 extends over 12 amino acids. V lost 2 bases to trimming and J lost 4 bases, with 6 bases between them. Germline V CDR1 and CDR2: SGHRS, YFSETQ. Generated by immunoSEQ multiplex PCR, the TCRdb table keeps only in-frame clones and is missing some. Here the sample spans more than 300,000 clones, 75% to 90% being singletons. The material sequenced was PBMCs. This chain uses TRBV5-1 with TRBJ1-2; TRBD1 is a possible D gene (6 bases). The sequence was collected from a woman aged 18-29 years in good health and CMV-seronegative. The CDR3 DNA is TGCGCCAGCAGCTTACAGGGCTATGGCTACACCTTC. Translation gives CASSLQGYGYTF.